The rows below give T cell receptor beta chains drawn from one sample of a study of PD-1 blockade in classical Hodgkin lymphoma. Produced via immunoSEQ multiplex PCR; TCRdb's table is partial and in-frame only. This table has roughly 140,000 clones, 78% appearing once. This material consisted of peripheral blood mononuclear cells (PBMCs), taken before the second cycle of nivolumab. The receptors come from a human donor with classical Hodgkin lymphoma. Each CDR3 is given with its conserved first and last residue. D genes are given only for firm matches. Only some rows state a clone size, as once, few, many or a class for expanded clones.

TRBD1	few	TRBV18	TRBJ1-2	TGTGCCAGCTCACCTGAGGGGGCGATTTACTATGGCTACACCTTC	CASSPEGAIYYGYTF
TRBD1	.	TRBV5-6	TRBJ1-2	TGTGCCAGCAGCGCGACAGGGAAATCCTATGGCTACACCTTC	CASSATGKSYGYTF
TRBD1	.	TRBV6-5	TRBJ1-2	TGTGCCATCGCGACAGGGGGATCAGGCTACACCTTC	CAIATGGSGYTF
.	.	TRBV7-2	TRBJ1-6	TGTGCCAGCAGCTTAGTTGAGCCGAGGCGTTCACCCCTCCACTTT	CASSLVEPRRSPLHF
.	.	TRBV18	TRBJ1-2	TGTGCCAGCTCACCACCCTCAGGGTATGGCTACACCTTC	CASSPPSGYGYTF
.	.	TRBV7-2	TRBJ2-7	TGTGCCAGCAGCTTAGCAAATTACGAGCAGTACTTC	CASSLANYEQYF
.	.	TRBV5-4	TRBJ1-2	TGTGCCAGCAGCTCGGGACAACTTTATGGCTACACCTTC	CASSSGQLYGYTF
.	once	TRBV4-2	TRBJ2-7	TGTGCCAGCAGCCAAGATTTTGCGGTCTACGAGCAGTACTTC	CASSQDFAVYEQYF
.	few	TRBV10-3	TRBJ1-2	TGTGCCATCAGTGAGTTTGGGGGGGCGAACTATGGCTACACCTTC	CAISEFGGANYGYTF
TRBD1	once	TRBV2	TRBJ1-3	TGTGCCAGCAGTGCACAGGGGGCCTTCGGAAACACCATATATTTT	CASSAQGAFGNTIYF
.	few	TRBV6-5	TRBJ2-3	TGTGCCAGCAGTTATAGCTCCGACTGGAAGGATTTT	CASSYSSDWKDF
.	once	TRBV7-9	TRBJ2-7	TGTGCCAGCAGCTTAGTAGTGTGGGTTGGCTCCTACGAGCAGTACTTC	CASSLVVWVGSYEQYF
.	.	TRBV27	TRBJ2-7	TGTGCCAGCAGTTTAAAGTCGGAGTACGAGCAGTACTTC	CASSLKSEYEQYF
TRBD2	.	TRBV19	TRBJ2-7	TGTGCCAGTAGTATAGGTAGTAGCGGGAGCTACGAGCAGTACTTC	CASSIGSSGSYEQYF
.	.	TRBV1	TRBJ2-7	TGCACCAGCAGCCTTCCCGGGACTAGCGGGAGGTTCCACGAGCAGTACTTC	CTSSLPGTSGRFHEQYF
TRBD1	.	TRBV7-9	TRBJ2-5	TGTGCCAGCAGCCAAACCCGTGACAGGGGTGGTGAGACCCAGTACTTC	CASSQTRDRGGETQYF
.	.	TRBV28	TRBJ2-5	TGTGCCAGCAGTTATGGGGCAGGGGGGACCCAAGAGACCCAGTACTTC	CASSYGAGGTQETQYF
.	.	TRBV11-2	TRBJ2-2	TGTGCCAGCAGCTTAAGGATGCTGAGCACCGGGGAGCTGTTTTTT	CASSLRMLSTGELFF
TRBD1	once	TRBV28	TRBJ2-7	TGTGCCAGCAGTTCCTCCGGGACAGGACTATACGAGCAGTACTTC	CASSSSGTGLYEQYF
TRBD1	.	TRBV10-3	TRBJ2-1	TGTGCCACGAGCGGACAGGGGGGTGAGCAGTTCTTC	CATSGQGGEQFF
TRBD1	.	TRBV7-7	TRBJ2-1	TGTGCTAGCAGCCCCGACAGGGTCACTGAGCAGTTCTTC	CASSPDRVTEQFF
.	.	TRBV6-5	TRBJ1-3	TGTGCCAGCAGTTACACAGGCCCCTCTGGAAACACCATATATTTT	CASSYTGPSGNTIYF
TRBD2	.	TRBV30	TRBJ2-7	TGTGCCTGGAGCCAGGGACTAGCGGGCGAGCAGTACTTC	CAWSQGLAGEQYF
TRBD2	.	TRBV5-6	TRBJ2-3	TGTGCCAGCCGGCGGCGAGCGGGGGTAGATACGCAGTATTTT	CASRRRAGVDTQYF
TRBD1	.	TRBV5-1	TRBJ1-2	TGCGCCAGCAGGCGAGGACAGGGGGCGGGGTTGGATGGCTACACCTTC	CASRRGQGAGLDGYTF
.	few	TRBV6-5	TRBJ1-5	TGTGCCAGCAGTTACTCCCCAATGGTGGGTCCCCAGCATTTT	CASSYSPMVGPQHF
.	.	TRBV29-1	TRBJ1-1	TGCAGCGTTGCCGGGAGGAGTACTGAAGCTTTCTTT	CSVAGRSTEAFF
.	.	TRBV7-9	TRBJ1-5	TGTGCCAGCAGCTTAGGGGAGATTACCCAGCAGCATTTT	CASSLGEITQQHF
.	.	TRBV6-5	TRBJ1-5	TGTGCCAGCAGAAAAGGAAACAGCCCCCTCCATTTT	CASRKGNSPLHF
.	few	TRBV19	TRBJ1-1	TGTGCCACAGGGACAAGGAACACTGAAGCTTTCTTT	CATGTRNTEAFF
TRBD2	.	TRBV7-9	TRBJ2-7	TGTGCCAGCAGCTCTCTAGCGGGAGGGCCCACCTACGAGCAGTACTTC	CASSSLAGGPTYEQYF
.	.	TRBV4-1	TRBJ1-4	TGCGCCAGCAGCCAAAAGCCTGCCGTTGGGGGTAATGAAAAACTGTTTTTT	CASSQKPAVGGNEKLFF
TRBD1	.	TRBV5-6	TRBJ2-7	TGTGCCAGCAGTGGACAGGGACCCTACGAGCAGTACTTC	CASSGQGPYEQYF
.	once	TRBV30	TRBJ1-2	TGTGCCTGGAGTGTATCCGGGCCGGGCTACACCTTC	CAWSVSGPGYTF
.	.	TRBV5-1	TRBJ2-3	TGCGCCAGCAGCTTGGCCAACGGGGACACAGATACGCAGTATTTT	CASSLANGDTDTQYF
TRBD1	.	TRBV6-5	TRBJ1-1	TGTGCCAGCAGCCACAGGGGGCGAGACACTGAAGCTTTCTTT	CASSHRGRDTEAFF
.	.	TRBV7-9	TRBJ1-5	TGTGCCAGCAGCCAAACAGGGATTCAGCCCCAGCATTTT	CASSQTGIQPQHF
.	.	TRBV7-2	TRBJ1-4	TGTGCCAGCAGCTTAGACGATGAAAAACTGTTTTTT	CASSLDDEKLFF
.	.	TRBV6-1	TRBJ2-5	TGTGCCAGCAGTGTCCGGCAGCAAGAGACCCAGTACTTC	CASSVRQQETQYF
.	.	TRBV5-1	TRBJ1-1	TGCGCCAGCAGCTTGAGGGGCTTGGGCGCCACTGAAGCTTTCTTT	CASSLRGLGATEAFF
.	.	TRBV5-4	TRBJ2-3	TGTGCCAGCAGCTTGGCCCGCGGGCGAAGCACAGATACGCAGTATTTT	CASSLARGRSTDTQYF
TRBD1	.	TRBV7-6	TRBJ2-2	TGTGCCAGCAGCACCCGGACAGGGCGAACCGGGGAGCTGTTTTTT	CASSTRTGRTGELFF
TRBD1	.	TRBV19	TRBJ2-3	TGTGCCAGTAGTATAAGGACAGGCAGCACAGATACGCAGTATTTT	CASSIRTGSTDTQYF
.	.	TRBV6-1	TRBJ2-7	TGTGCCAGCAGTGACCGGGGCTACGAGCAGTACTTC	CASSDRGYEQYF
.	.	TRBV6-6	TRBJ1-4	TGTGCCAGCAGTTGGGGGTTCGTTAATGAAAAACTGTTTTTT	CASSWGFVNEKLFF
TRBD2	.	TRBV28	TRBJ2-1	TGTGCCAGCGAGACTAGCGGGAGCCGCAATGAGCAGTTCTTC	CASETSGSRNEQFF
.	.	TRBV7-9	TRBJ1-1	TGTGCCAGCAGCTTAGCGGCAGCGGGTAACACTGAAGCTTTCTTT	CASSLAAAGNTEAFF
TRBD1	few	TRBV19	TRBJ1-5	TGTGCCAGTAAGGGGGCCCGGGCGGATCAGCCCCAGCATTTT	CASKGARADQPQHF
TRBD2	.	TRBV7-3	TRBJ2-5	TGTGCCAGCAGCCCAGGACTAGCGGGAGGGCAGGAGCAGTACTTC	CASSPGLAGGQEQYF
.	.	TRBV30	TRBJ1-5	TGTGCCTGGAGTGGGGGGAGCAATCAGCCCCAGCATTTT	CAWSGGSNQPQHF